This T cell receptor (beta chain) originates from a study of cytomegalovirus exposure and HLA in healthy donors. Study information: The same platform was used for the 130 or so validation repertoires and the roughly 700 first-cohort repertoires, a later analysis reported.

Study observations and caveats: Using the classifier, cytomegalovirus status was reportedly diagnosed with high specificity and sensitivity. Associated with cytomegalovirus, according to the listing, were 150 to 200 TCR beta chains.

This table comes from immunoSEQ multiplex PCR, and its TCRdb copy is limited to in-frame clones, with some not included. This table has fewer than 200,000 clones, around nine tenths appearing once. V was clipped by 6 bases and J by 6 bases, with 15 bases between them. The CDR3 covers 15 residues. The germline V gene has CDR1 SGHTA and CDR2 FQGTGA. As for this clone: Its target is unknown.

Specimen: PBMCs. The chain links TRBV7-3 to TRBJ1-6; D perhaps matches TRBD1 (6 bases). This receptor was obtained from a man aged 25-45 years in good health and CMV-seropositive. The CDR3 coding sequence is TGTGCCAGCAGGGATGGAAACAGGGTTAATTCACCCCTCCACTTT. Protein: CASRDGNRVNSPLHF.